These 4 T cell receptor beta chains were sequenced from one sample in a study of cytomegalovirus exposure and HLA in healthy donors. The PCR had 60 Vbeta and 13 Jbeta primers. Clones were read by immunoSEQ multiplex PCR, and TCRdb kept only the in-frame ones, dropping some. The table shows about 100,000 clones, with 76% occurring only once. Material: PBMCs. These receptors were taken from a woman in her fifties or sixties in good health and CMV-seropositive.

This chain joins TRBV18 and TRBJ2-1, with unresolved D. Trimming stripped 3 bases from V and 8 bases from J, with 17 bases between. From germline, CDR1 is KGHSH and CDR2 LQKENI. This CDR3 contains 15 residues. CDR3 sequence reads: CASSPKVAQPDEQFF. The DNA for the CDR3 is TGTGCCAGCTCACCCAAGGTAGCCCAACCGGATGAGCAGTTCTTC.

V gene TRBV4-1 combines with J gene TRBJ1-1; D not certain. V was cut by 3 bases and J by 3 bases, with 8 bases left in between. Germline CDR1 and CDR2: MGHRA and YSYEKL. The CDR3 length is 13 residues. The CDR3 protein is CASSHLQDTEAFF. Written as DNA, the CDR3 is TGCGCCAGCAGCCATTTGCAGGACACTGAAGCTTTCTTT.

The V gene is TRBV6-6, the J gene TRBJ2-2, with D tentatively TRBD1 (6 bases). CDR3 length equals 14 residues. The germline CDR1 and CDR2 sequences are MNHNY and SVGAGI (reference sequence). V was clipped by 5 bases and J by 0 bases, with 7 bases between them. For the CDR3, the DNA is TGTGCCAGCAGTAAGGGGGCGAACACCGGGGAGCTGTTTTTT. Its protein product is CASSKGANTGELFF.

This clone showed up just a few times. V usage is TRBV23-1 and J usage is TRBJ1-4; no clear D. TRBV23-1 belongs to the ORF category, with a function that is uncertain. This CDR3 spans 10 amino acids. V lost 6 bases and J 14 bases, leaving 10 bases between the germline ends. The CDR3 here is CASSHTALFF. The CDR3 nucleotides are TGCGCCAGCAGCCATACAGCCCTGTTTTTT.